This record concerns one TCR beta chain sequence. The antigen is unknown. These data are taken from a study of cytomegalovirus exposure and HLA in healthy donors. Study-level results: Sequence variants that were highly shared formed a cluster that was likely a sequencing artifact. Most observed TCR sequences were rare, whereas some public TCRs were detected in many donors.

The PCR ran on 60 Vbeta and 13 Jbeta primers. Produced via immunoSEQ multiplex PCR; TCRdb's table is partial and in-frame only. The table records 110,000 or so clones, 65% to 80% of them present only once. CDR1 is SGHDT, CDR2 YYEEEE, per germline. V lost 0 bases to trimming and J lost 4 bases, with 19 bases between them. The CDR3 has 17 amino acids. The clonotype originates from a middle-aged woman in good health and CMV-seropositive. The chain combines TRBV5-6 with TRBJ1-1; D gene uncertain. Specimen: PBMCs. The CDR3 DNA follows: TGTGCCAGCAGCTTGGTGGGTCGACGGTTCCGGGGCACTGAAGCTTTCTTT. Its translation is CASSLVGRRFRGTEAFF.